Below, 5 T cell receptor beta chains from the same sample are listed, as sequenced in a study of blood T cell repertoires in COVID-19. Some clones are missing from TCRdb's copy, which holds only in-frame ones; the method was immunoSEQ multiplex PCR. Of around 270,000 clones listed, 88% are singletons. The material sequenced was peripheral blood. The receptors come from a man aged 55 to 70 who had recovered from COVID-19.

This chain connects TRBV7-9 to TRBJ2-3, with unresolved D. Deletions cut 4 bases from V and 0 bases from J, with 14 bases between. The CDR3 totals 16 residues. Looked up from germline, CDR1 is SEHNR and CDR2 is FQNEAQ (reference sequence). The CDR3 loop is CASSSLGWISTDTQYF. The CDR3, as DNA: TGTGCCAGCAGCTCGCTAGGATGGATTAGCACAGATACGCAGTATTTT.

The chain has TRBV5-1 and TRBJ2-7; 7 positions match TRBD1. V lost 4 bases and J lost 6; bases outside the gene matches: 13. This CDR3 has 15 residues. Germline V CDR1 and CDR2: SGHRS, YFSETQ. The CDR3, as DNA: TGCGCCAGCAGCCCTAGACAGGGCCCTTCGGGCGAGCAGTACTTC. It encodes CASSPRQGPSGEQYF.

V is TRBV6-5 and J is TRBJ1-1, with D unresolved. Germline V gene lookup returns CDR1 MNHEY and CDR2 SVGAGI. The CDR3 is 14 amino acids. Trimming took off 8 bases at V and 0 bases at J, with 13 bases between the two ends. The CDR3 nucleotides read TGTGCCAGCTCCCGGGGAGGCGTGAACACTGAAGCTTTCTTT. Protein: CASSRGGVNTEAFF.

The DNA of the CDR3 is TGCGCCAGCAGCCCCGGACAGGGTGGCTACACCTTC. It is translated as CASSPGQGGYTF. The genes are TRBV5-1 and TRBJ1-2, with 8 bases fitting TRBD1. Trimming cost V 4 bases and J 7 bases; bases outside gene matches: 3. The CDR3 runs to 12 residues. The V gene's germline CDR1 is SGHRS and CDR2 YFSETQ.

This chain links TRBV5-1 with TRBJ1-1; tentatively, D is TRBD1 (6 bases). This CDR3 is built from 15 residues. From germline, CDR1 is SGHRS and CDR2 YFSETQ. V was trimmed by 4 bases and J by 4 bases, leaving 17 bases between them. In DNA, the CDR3 is TGCGCCAGCAGCCAAGGGCCCCAGGGGAGCACTGAAGCTTTCTTT. This sequence encodes CASSQGPQGSTEAFF.